The entry that follows covers one T cell receptor beta chain sequence. Its target antigen remains unknown. Within one base of it there is no much larger clone, and no base qualities were kept. The germline V gene sets CDR1 to MNHEY and CDR2 to SVGAGI. Taken from cysteine to phenylalanine, the CDR3 has 15 residues. Only the CDR3 DNA stays, 45 bases, in frame from base 1. V sheds 0 bases and J sheds 7 bases, leaving 13 bases between their ends. The entire amount of isolated RNA was reverse transcribed using the High Capacity cDNA Reverse Transcription Kit, so the sequenced TCRB transcripts were expressed ones. Deep immunoSEQ sequencing was performed on naive, central memory and regulatory T cell samples, with an average of roughly 3.3 million total reads per sample. Sorted cells were lysed in RLT buffer, and RNA was extracted using DNase-treated RNeasy Micro or Mini kits according to cell number. To prevent cross-contamination, each cell subset was processed individually, whereas patient and healthy donor samples were processed jointly. The immunoSEQ multiplex PCR was used to amplify TCRB sequences from cDNA, yielding 87-bp fragments that span the CDR3 region. Amplicons were sequenced on the Illumina HiSeq platform. As for the authors' bioinformatics: PCR bias was computationally corrected using synthetic template baselines, reads within Hamming distance 2 were collapsed, and singletons that could not be merged were discarded. Reads were aligned against IMGT so that V, D and J genes, CDR3 length and insertions or deletions at six rearrangement sites could be assigned. Within each subset, clonotype counts were normalized to the number of sorted cells before true diversity and Gini coefficients were calculated with the tcR R package. Repertoire sharing was quantified using the overlap coefficient calculated on TCRB nucleotide sequences. TCRdb obtained this table from immuneACCESS and retained in-frame rearrangements with V and J assigned. These tables miss some clones; where compared with another copy, unresolved V genes account for less than half of the shortfall, and the remainder is unexplained. The V and J calls and clone size were taken over from that table, and D and trimming were inferred from the DNA. For this sample the table gives about 180,000 clones, of which approximately 7.8% were detected only once. The ten largest make up 0.94% of the sample.

Each donor gave one peripheral blood draw, approximately 110 mL on average, collected into heparinised tubes. Using a panel that included CD45RO, CCR7, CD25, CD127, CD95 and CD27, naive, central memory, regulatory and stem cell-like memory CD4+ T cells were sorted on a BD FACSAria II. A purity above 98% was achieved for all sorted populations. PBMCs were isolated right away by Lymphoprep density gradient centrifugation and were stained directly, without culture. Samples were stained and sorted in pairs, with one healthy donor and one patient per experiment, so that batch effects were minimized. The data were obtained in a study of beta chain features in type 1 diabetes (dated by TCRdb to 2016 to 2019). The study in broad terms: Mean age, gender distribution, total cell number and subset yield were not different between patients and healthy donors. Regulatory and stem cell-like memory subsets were obtained from only 8 patients and about eight healthy donors, while naive and central memory subsets were obtained from all 30 or so donors. In the study, recently diagnosed type 1 diabetes patients and matched healthy donors were compared on the TCRB repertoires of their sorted circulating CD4+ T cell subsets. A total of roughly 98,000,000 sorted cells were examined across all samples, and RNA yield correlated strongly with the number of cells per subset. General findings and caveats noted by the study authors: Patients with type 1 diabetes made fewer insertions and deleted more nucleotides at VDJ recombination sites, implying thymic rearrangement abnormalities. Because cDNA was sequenced instead of genomic DNA, activated cells with high expression could be over-represented, although the groups did not differ in activation or CD3 levels. Naive, central memory and regulatory TCRB repertoires appeared more similar among patients than among healthy donors. Because small numbers of individuals were included in the HLA sub-analyses, any influence of HLA type on TCRB rearrangement was left unresolved. PCR may preferentially amplify shorter templates, but because patient and control samples were amplified and corrected together, any resulting skew would affect both groups equally. In all four CD4+ subsets, TCRB CDR3 length was moderately but significantly shorter in type 1 diabetes patients.

The sequence joins TRBV6-5 to TRBJ1-5; a tentative D call is TRBD1 (6 bases match). The clonotype originates from a woman aged 40 to 50 with type 1 diabetes. The sample comprised central memory CD4+ T cells from blood. The CDR3 has the sequence CASSYSGDTVQPQHF. The DNA reads as follows: TGTGCCAGCAGTTACTCGGGGGACACCGTGCAGCCCCAGCATTTT.